By share of the sample, the clone carrying this T cell receptor beta chain is medium-sized. Graves' hyperthyroidism without ophthalmopathy progression within 18 months was termed stable. The germline gives CDR1 SGHTA, CDR2 FQGTGA. The V end was cut by 6 bases, the J end by 12 bases, with 18 bases between. The CDR3 contains 13 residues. Template material for amplifying TCR beta CDR3 regions consisted of RNA transcripts. The HTBI primer set was used in a first-round RT-PCR of the TCR CDR3. TCRdb fed the multiplex PCR reads into MiXCR, producing one record per CDR3 protein. Of some 440,000 distinct CDR3 sequences in the sample, more than 15% were seen once. This entry comes from a study of T cells in Graves' hyperthyroidism and ophthalmopathy.

This receptor was obtained from a woman between 18 and 29 years old with Graves' hyperthyroidism. The sample comprised blood. J is TRBJ2-1 and V is TRBV7-3, with D perhaps matching TRBD1 or TRBD2 (5 bases each). CDR3 coding DNA: TGTGCCAGCAGTCCCGGGACCCCATTATGGCAGTTCTTC. Amino acids: CASSPGTPLWQFF. The full variable domain, in which reference TRBV7-3 and TRBJ2-1 provide the parts outside the CDR3, is GAGVSQTPSNKVTEKGKYVELRCDPISGHTALYWYRQSLGQGPEFLIYFQGTGAADDSGLPNDRFFAVRPEGSVSTLKIQRTERGDSAVYLCASSPGTPLWQFFGPGTRLTVL.